A single sample is the source of the 22 T cell receptor beta chains below, sequenced in a study of T-cell reconstitution after alpha-beta-depleted transplantation in children. As it was prepared, the TCRbeta library received unique molecular identifiers. TCRdb re-called the PCR reads through MiXCR, storing one row per CDR3 protein. Counted here are 190,000 or so distinct CDR3 sequences, 6% to 7% occurring once; the ten biggest clones make up 3%. Source: PBMCs from the stem cell graft donor, taken from the stem cell graft. These receptors were taken from a human donor who donated a stem cell graft to a child with Wiskott-Aldrich syndrome.

The chain has TRBV28 and TRBJ2-6, with D unclear. This CDR3 is 14 amino acids long. V was clipped by 10 bases and J by 0 bases, with 10 bases between them. Germline V gene sequence: CDR1 MDHEN, CDR2 SYDVKM. CDR3: CATKRVSGANVLTF. CDR3 bases: TGTGCCACCAAAAGGGTCTCTGGGGCCAACGTCCTGACTTTC. The variable domain in full, with the rest retrieved from reference TRBV28 and TRBJ2-6, is DVKVTQSSRYLVKRTGEKVFLECVQDMDHENMFWYRQDPGLGLRLIYFSYDVKMKEKGDIPEGYSVSREKKERFSLILESASTNQTSMYLCATKRVSGANVLTFGAGSRLTVL.

Only a few counts were recorded for this clonotype. This chain links TRBV18 with TRBJ2-6; 10 bases agree with TRBD2. Unmatched junction bases numbered 8, after V lost 4 bases and J lost 2 bases. Germline loops: CDR1 KGHSH, CDR2 LQKENI. The CDR3 length is 18 residues. Written as DNA, the CDR3 is TGTGCCAGCTCACGGCTAGCGGGAGTAATAGCTGGGGCCAACGTCCTGACTTTC. It encodes CASSRLAGVIAGANVLTF. Full variable domain (remainder filled in from reference TRBV18 and TRBJ2-6): NAGVMQNPRHLVRRRGQEARLRCSPMKGHSHVYWYRQLPEEGLKFMVYLQKENIIDESGMPKERFSAEFPKEGPSILRIQQVVRGDSAAYFCASSRLAGVIAGANVLTFGAGSRLTVL.

The genes are TRBV11-2 and TRBJ2-2; 8 nucleotides match TRBD1. Germline V gene lookup returns CDR1 SGHAT and CDR2 FQNNGV. The V gene end was trimmed by 3 bases and the J gene end by 6 bases; junction bases not matched to a gene: 6. The CDR3 sequence is 15 residues long. This chain's CDR3 is CASSLDRDLAGELFF. The DNA for the CDR3 is TGTGCCAGCAGCTTGGACAGGGATTTGGCCGGGGAGCTGTTTTTT.

This clonotype turned up a few times. The rearrangement joins TRBV20-1 to TRBJ2-2; no definite D call. Germline CDR1 reads DFQATT; CDR2 reads SNEGSKA (reference sequence). The CDR3 has 17 residues. V lost 6 bases and J 0 bases, leaving 20 bases between the germline ends. The CDR3 protein is CSAQTSGITSNTGELFF. In DNA form, the CDR3 reads TGCAGTGCCCAAACGTCAGGAATCACCTCGAACACCGGGGAGCTGTTTTTT.

This clonotype was counted ten times or more. V usage is TRBV5-6 and J usage is TRBJ2-5; TRBD1 matches 9 bases. The germline V gene has CDR1 SGHDT and CDR2 YYEEEE. V dropped 2 bases and J dropped 5; count of bases not matched to a gene: 4. This CDR3 has 14 amino acids. CDR3 in DNA: TGTGCCAGCAGCTTCGGACAGGGGAGGGAGACCCAGTACTTC. This codes for CASSFGQGRETQYF.

The rearrangement joins TRBV7-2 to TRBJ1-5, with D tentatively TRBD1 (5 bases). V gave up 7 bases and J gave up 13 bases, with 20 bases separating them. This CDR3 is 13 amino acids long. Germline CDR1 is SGHTA and CDR2 is FQGNSA. This CDR3 reads CASILAKDTSQHF. The DNA for the CDR3 is TGTGCCAGCATCCTCGCCAAGGACACCTCTCAGCATTTT.

This clonotype was recorded many times. The junction does not match germline at one end; this may be a read error. The rearrangement uses TRBV20-1 and TRBJ2-3; unclear D gene. CDR1 is DFQATT, CDR2 SNEGSKA, per germline (reference sequence). The CDR3 spans 10 residues. In DNA, the CDR3 is TGCAGTGCTAGAGATGTTAACTCTCATTTT. Residues: CSARDVNSHF.

A remark on this clonotype: A much larger clone is a single base away; this may be a read error. V is TRBV12-3 or TRBV12-4 and J is TRBJ2-3, with D tentatively TRBD2 (6 bases). This CDR3 is 14 amino acids long. The CDR3 DNA reads as TGTGCCAGCAGTTCGGGACTTCCTATGAATACGGAGTATTTT. Translation gives CASSSGLPMNTEYF.

This clonotype was counted ten times or more. The chain recombines TRBV6-1 with TRBJ1-5, with 7 bases matching TRBD1. The J segment lost 5 bases and the V segment lost 6 bases, leaving 7 bases of the junction unmatched. CDR1 is MNHNS, CDR2 SASEGT, per germline. CDR3 length: 14 residues. The CDR3 nucleotides read TGTGCCAGCAGGGAAAACAGGGGATATCAGCCCCAGCATTTT. This sequence encodes CASRENRGYQPQHF.

A word on this clonotype: A read error may produce the germline difference seen at one junction end. The gene calls are TRBV12-3 or TRBV12-4 and TRBJ2-5; 9 nucleotides agree with TRBD2. The CDR3 is made up of 19 amino acids. The CDR3 is CAISSGPTSSGASPETQYF. The DNA of the CDR3 is TGTGCCATCAGTTCTGGCCCCACTTCTAGCGGGGCATCCCCGGAGACCCAGTACTTC.

The sample holds many counts of this clonotype. The chain has TRBV20-1 and TRBJ2-5; the match to TRBD1 covers 10 bases. The CDR3 consists of 14 residues. The germline CDR1 and CDR2 sequences are DFQATT and SNEGSKA (reference sequence). V shed 5 bases, J shed 4 bases, and the junction held 7 bases outside the gene matches. The CDR3 protein is CSAPGQGSRETQYF. DNA of the CDR3: TGCAGTGCTCCGGGACAGGGGTCTCGAGAGACCCAGTACTTC.

V usage is TRBV5-1 and J usage is TRBJ1-2; the match to TRBD1 covers 7 bases. This CDR3 is built from 14 residues. Germline-derived CDR1 and CDR2 are SGHRS and YFSETQ. V lost 5 bases, J lost 3 bases, and 7 bases stayed unmatched. The CDR3 bases are TGCGCCAGCAGATACACCGGGACAGACTATGGCTACACCTTC. This sequence encodes CASRYTGTDYGYTF. Full variable domain (missing parts from reference TRBV5-1 and TRBJ1-2): KAGVTQTPRYLIKTRGQQVTLSCSPISGHRSVSWYQQTPGQGLQFLFEYFSETQRNKGNFPGRFSGRQFSNSRSEMNVSTLELGDSALYLCASRYTGTDYGYTFGSGTRLTVV.

This clonotype occurred many times. J is TRBJ1-4 and V is TRBV6-5; D possibly corresponds to TRBD1 (5 bases). The CDR3 sequence is 13 residues long. Per germline, CDR1 MNHEY and CDR2 SVGAGI. V was trimmed by 6 bases and J by 4 bases, leaving 9 bases between them. CDR3 sequence: CASRGGFNEKLFF. The CDR3 nucleotides are TGTGCCAGCAGGGGGGGATTTAATGAAAAACTGTTTTTT.

The V call is TRBV7-6, the J call TRBJ1-2; D unclear. The V end lost 5 bases, the J end lost 8 bases, and 18 bases lay between the germline ends. This CDR3 comprises 14 residues. The germline V gene has CDR1 SGHVS and CDR2 FNYEAQ. CDR3: CASSDKGGGKGYTF. The CDR3 nucleotides read TGTGCCAGCAGCGACAAAGGCGGAGGGAAAGGCTACACCTTC.

This clonotype was counted between two and nine times. The gene calls are TRBV4-1 and TRBJ2-1, with TRBD1 as a possible D gene (6 bases). There are 16 residues in the CDR3. Germline V CDR1 and CDR2: MGHRA, YSYEKL. Trimming took off 4 bases at V and 6 bases at J, with 19 bases between the two ends. The CDR3 loop is CASSRTISQGINEQFF. The DNA of the CDR3 is TGCGCCAGCAGCCGAACTATCTCCCAGGGGATCAATGAGCAGTTCTTC.

Only a few counts were recorded for this clonotype. The chain recombines TRBV11-2 with TRBJ2-7, with 13 bases aligning to TRBD2. The CDR3 sequence is 16 residues long. Losses at the gene ends were 5 bases for V and 5 bases for J; bases not matched to a gene: 9. Germline loops: CDR1 SGHAT, CDR2 FQNNGV. CDR3 nucleotides: TGTGCCAGCAGCCCTCTAGGACTAGCGGGAGAGCACGAGCAGTACTTC. It specifies CASSPLGLAGEHEQYF.

This clonotype came up many times. The rearrangement joins TRBV29-1 to TRBJ2-1; 9 nucleotides align to TRBD1. In germline, CDR1 is SQVTM, CDR2 ANQGSEA. V lost 7 bases, J lost 3 bases, and 7 bases stayed unmatched. The CDR3 loop spans 14 amino acids. The chain's CDR3 is CSAEQDRGYNEQFF. The CDR3 bases are TGCAGCGCCGAACAGGACAGGGGCTACAATGAGCAGTTCTTC.

This clonotype was counted at least ten times. The chain joins TRBV29-1 to TRBJ1-1; 7 nucleotides align to TRBD1. The CDR3 is made up of 13 amino acids. Germline V gives CDR1 SQVTM, CDR2 ANQGSEA. Germline trimming cut 7 bases from V and 4 bases from J; bases unmatched to any gene: 9. The CDR3 loop reads CSAEDRRGTEAFF. The CDR3 DNA sequence: TGCAGCGCCGAGGACAGGCGTGGCACTGAAGCTTTCTTT. The variable domain in full, with the rest retrieved from reference TRBV29-1 and TRBJ1-1, is SAVISQKPSRDICQRGTSLTIQCQVDSQVTMMFWYRQQPGQSLTLIATANQGSEATYESGFVIDKFPISRPNLTFSTLTVSNMSPEDSSIYLCSAEDRRGTEAFFGQGTRLTVV.

This clonotype came up many times. The chain uses TRBV20-1 and TRBJ2-2, with D perhaps matching TRBD2 (5 bases). CDR3 size: 13 residues. Looked up from germline, CDR1 is DFQATT and CDR2 is SNEGSKA (reference sequence). V lost 5 bases to trimming and J lost 5 bases, with 12 bases between them. The CDR3 spells CSAPSFRTGELFF. The CDR3 nucleotides read TGCAGTGCTCCTAGCTTTCGTACCGGGGAGCTGTTTTTT.

With regard to this clonotype: Its ends do not fully match the called genes, so a read error is possible. This rearrangement joins TRBV20-1 to TRBJ2-7, with 9 bases fitting TRBD2. Per the germline V gene, CDR1 is DFQATT and CDR2 is SNEGSKA (reference sequence). This CDR3 is 16 amino acids long. The CDR3, as DNA: TGCTGTGCTAGCGGGGTCCCGGGCAGCCCACCCTACGAGCAGTACTTC. This encodes CCASGVPGSPPYEQYF.

This clonotype was observed many times. V is TRBV28 and J is TRBJ1-2, with 8 bases fitting TRBD1. V dropped 3 bases and J dropped 7; count of bases not matched to a gene: 13. Germline assignment: CDR1 MDHEN and CDR2 SYDVKM. The CDR3 sequence is 16 residues long. The CDR3 nucleotides read TGTGCCAGCAGTTTTCCAGGGGGCGCGATTTCGGCTGGCTACACCTTC. The encoded protein is CASSFPGGAISAGYTF.

There are many counts of this clonotype. V is TRBV20-1 and J is TRBJ2-5, with D possibly TRBD2 on 5 matching bases. Per the germline V gene, CDR1 is DFQATT and CDR2 is SNEGSKA (reference sequence). V was shortened by 6 bases and J by 5 bases, with 10 bases between the two germline ends. The CDR3 is 11 residues long. The DNA for the CDR3 is TGCAGTGCCCCGAGAGGGGAGACCCAGTACTTC. Translated: CSAPRGETQYF.